This T cell receptor beta chain derives from a study of T-cell reconstitution after alpha-beta-depleted transplantation in children. Whole-study findings and limits: A year had passed since transplant, and T-cell counts and diversity by then came mostly from newly produced T cells. Expanded graft clones, several hundred of them, were reportedly the source of alpha-beta T cells about two months after transplant.

The CDR3 length is 17 residues. Germline CDR1 and CDR2: SGHVS and FNYEAQ. V lost 0 bases, J lost 5 bases, and 6 bases stayed unmatched. This clonotype showed up many times. The antigen is not known. The authors prepared the TCRbeta library with unique molecular identifiers. From the PCR reads, TCRdb called clonotypes with MiXCR, one entry per CDR3 protein. Counted here are roughly 790,000 distinct CDR3 sequences, less than 20% occurring once; the ten biggest clones make up approximately 5%. The TCR originated in a male patient aged 10-17 years who had a stem cell transplant for acute lymphoblastic leukemia, so the T cells may come from the graft donor. This chain links TRBV7-6 with TRBJ2-1, with 11 bases matching TRBD1. Here the sequenced sample was PBMCs, mostly from graft donor cells, taken 360 days after TCRalphabeta/CD19-depleted stem cell transplant. The CDR3 spells CASSLAIGQGADNEQFF. CDR3 DNA sequence: TGTGCCAGCAGCTTAGCCATCGGACAGGGGGCAGACAATGAGCAGTTCTTC.